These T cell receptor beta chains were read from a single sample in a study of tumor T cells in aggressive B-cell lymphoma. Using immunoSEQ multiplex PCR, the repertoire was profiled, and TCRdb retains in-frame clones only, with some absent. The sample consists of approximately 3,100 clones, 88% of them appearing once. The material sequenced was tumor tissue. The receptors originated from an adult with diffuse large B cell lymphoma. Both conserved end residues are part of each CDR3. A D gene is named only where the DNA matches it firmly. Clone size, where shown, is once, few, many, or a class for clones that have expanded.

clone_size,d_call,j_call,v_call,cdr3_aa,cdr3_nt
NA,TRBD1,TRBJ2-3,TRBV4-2,CASSQAKGTGNSDTQYF,TGTGCCAGCAGCCAAGCTAAAGGGACAGGGAATTCAGATACGCAGTATTTT
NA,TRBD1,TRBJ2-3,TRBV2,CASSAGTDFTDTQYF,TGTGCCAGCAGCGCCGGGACAGACTTCACAGATACGCAGTATTTT
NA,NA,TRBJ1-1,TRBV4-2,CASSQEDRGTEAFF,TGTGCCAGCAGCCAAGAGGATCGAGGGACTGAAGCTTTCTTT
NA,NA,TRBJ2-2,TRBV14,CASSQDGGRELFF,TGTGCCAGCAGCCAAGACGGGGGGCGGGAGCTGTTTTTT
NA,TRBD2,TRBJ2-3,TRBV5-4,CASSATSAGTQYF,TGTGCCAGCAGCGCGACTAGCGCGGGTACGCAGTATTTT
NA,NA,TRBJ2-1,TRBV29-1,CSVGAESTRNEQFF,TGCAGCGTTGGAGCAGAGTCCACTAGGAATGAGCAGTTCTTC
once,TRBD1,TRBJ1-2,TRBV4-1,CASSQEEGARGGYTF,TGCGCCAGCAGCCAAGAGGAGGGGGCGAGGGGTGGCTACACCTTC
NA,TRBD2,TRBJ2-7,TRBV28,CASSSATSGRGYYEQYF,TGTGCCAGCAGTTCCGCGACGAGCGGGAGAGGATATTACGAGCAGTACTTC
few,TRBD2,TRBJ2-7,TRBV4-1,CASSLSSGSLYEQYF,TGCGCCAGCAGCCTCTCTAGCGGGAGTCTCTACGAGCAGTACTTC
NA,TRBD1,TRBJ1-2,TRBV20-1,CSGGTGNGYTF,TGCAGTGGGGGGACAGGGAATGGCTACACCTTC
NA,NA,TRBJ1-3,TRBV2,CATTVSSGNTIYF,TGTGCCACAACAGTCAGCTCTGGAAACACCATATATTTT
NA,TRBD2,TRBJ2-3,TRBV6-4,CASNPLAGGADTQYF,TGTGCCAGCAACCCTCTAGCGGGGGGCGCAGATACGCAGTATTTT
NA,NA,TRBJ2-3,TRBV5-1,CASSSGLSTQYF,TGCGCCAGCAGCTCGGGACTTTCTACGCAGTATTTT
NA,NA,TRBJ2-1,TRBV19,CASSIDLEDYNEQFF,TGTGCCAGTAGTATAGATCTAGAGGACTACAATGAGCAGTTCTTC
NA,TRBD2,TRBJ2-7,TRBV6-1,CASSAVAGGFSNEQYF,TGTGCCAGCAGTGCCGTAGCGGGAGGCTTCTCCAACGAGCAGTACTTC
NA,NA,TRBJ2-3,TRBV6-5,CASSYYSADTQYF,TGTGCCAGCAGCTACTATAGCGCAGATACGCAGTATTTT
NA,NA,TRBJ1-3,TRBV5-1,CASSWMEGRSGNTIYF,TGCGCCAGCAGCTGGATGGAGGGTCGCTCTGGAAACACCATATATTTT
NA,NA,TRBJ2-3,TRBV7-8,CASSPGVDTQYF,TGTGCCAGCAGCCCCGGAGTAGATACGCAGTATTTT
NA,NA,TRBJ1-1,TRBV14,CASSQDEGRGTEAFF,TGTGCCAGCAGCCAAGATGAGGGAAGAGGGACTGAAGCTTTCTTT
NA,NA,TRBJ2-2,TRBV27,CASSNSLFGELFF,TGTGCCAGCAGTAATTCCCTATTCGGGGAGCTGTTTTTT
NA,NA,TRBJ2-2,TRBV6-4,CASSRTALDTGELFF,TGTGCCAGCAGTCGGACAGCCCTCGACACCGGGGAGCTGTTTTTT
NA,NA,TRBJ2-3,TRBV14,CASQMTVSDTQYF,TGTGCCAGCCAAATGACAGTGTCAGATACGCAGTATTTT
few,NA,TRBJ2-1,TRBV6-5,CASTLRGAVNEQFF,TGTGCCAGCACCCTCCGCGGGGCCGTCAATGAGCAGTTCTTC
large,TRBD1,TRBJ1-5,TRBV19,CASSYDRVGQPQHF,TGTGCCAGTAGTTATGACAGGGTAGGACAGCCCCAGCATTTT
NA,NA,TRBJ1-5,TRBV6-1,CASSWGVSNQPQHF,TGTGCCAGCAGTTGGGGGGTTAGCAATCAGCCCCAGCATTTT
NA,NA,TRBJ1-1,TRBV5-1,CASSTGLANTEAFF,TGCGCCAGCAGCACGGGACTAGCGAACACTGAAGCTTTCTTT
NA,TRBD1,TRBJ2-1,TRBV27,CASSPLGTGGFDEQFF,TGTGCCAGCAGCCCCCTAGGGACAGGGGGTTTTGATGAGCAGTTCTTC
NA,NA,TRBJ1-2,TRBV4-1,CASSQPGNGYTF,TGCGCCAGCAGCCAACCAGGGAATGGCTACACCTTC
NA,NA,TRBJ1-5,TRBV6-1,CASNSGLGNQPQHF,TGTGCCAGCAACTCAGGACTGGGAAATCAGCCCCAGCATTTT
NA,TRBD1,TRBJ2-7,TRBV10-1,CASSDSTMDRAYEQYF,TGCGCCAGCAGTGATTCTACCATGGACAGGGCCTACGAGCAGTACTTC
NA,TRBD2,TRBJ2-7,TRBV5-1,CASQDSGSGYEQYF,TGCGCCAGCCAAGATAGCGGGAGTGGCTACGAGCAGTACTTC
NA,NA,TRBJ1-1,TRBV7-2,CASSLARGRTEAFF,TGTGCCAGCAGCTTAGCCAGGGGAAGAACTGAAGCTTTCTTT
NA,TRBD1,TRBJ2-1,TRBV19,CASSSPGQGNNEQFF,TGTGCCAGTAGTTCCCCGGGACAGGGCAACAATGAGCAGTTCTTC
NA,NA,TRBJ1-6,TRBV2,CASRAEYNSPLHF,TGTGCCAGCAGAGCGGAGTATAATTCACCCCTCCACTTT
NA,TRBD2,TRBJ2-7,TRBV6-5,CASSPTSGPYEQYF,TGTGCCAGCAGCCCGACTAGCGGGCCTTACGAGCAGTACTTC
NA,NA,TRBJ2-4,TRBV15,CATSRGLGRGYF,TGTGCCACCAGCAGAGGCTTGGGCAGGGGCTACTTC
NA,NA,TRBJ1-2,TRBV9,CASSVTDRTGYTF,TGTGCCAGCAGCGTAACGGACAGAACTGGCTACACCTTC
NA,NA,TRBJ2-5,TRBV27,CASSAGHAQETQYF,TGTGCCAGCAGTGCCGGTCATGCCCAAGAGACCCAGTACTTC
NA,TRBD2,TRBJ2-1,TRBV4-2,CASSQAGQREIDEQFF,TGTGCCAGCAGCCAAGCCGGGCAGCGGGAGATCGATGAGCAGTTCTTC
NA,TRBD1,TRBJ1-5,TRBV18,CASSPTGGPGAQHF,TGTGCCAGCTCACCCACAGGGGGACCAGGGGCCCAGCATTTT
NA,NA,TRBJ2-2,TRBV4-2,CASSQREVNTGELFF,TGTGCCAGCAGCCAAAGGGAGGTCAACACCGGGGAGCTGTTTTTT
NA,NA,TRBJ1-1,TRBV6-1,CASSQQVTGAFF,TGTGCCAGCAGTCAACAGGTCACGGGAGCTTTCTTT
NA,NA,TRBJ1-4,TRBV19,CASFASGRAEKLFF,TGTGCCAGCTTCGCGTCTGGGAGAGCGGAAAAACTGTTTTTT
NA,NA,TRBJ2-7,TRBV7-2,CASSHWTVEQYF,TGTGCCAGCAGCCATTGGACAGTCGAGCAGTACTTC
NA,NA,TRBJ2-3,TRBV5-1,CASSLESPTDTQYF,TGCGCCAGCAGCCTAGAATCTCCCACAGATACGCAGTATTTT
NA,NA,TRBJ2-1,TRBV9,CASSVDAGAPNEQFF,TGTGCCAGCAGCGTAGATGCGGGGGCCCCCAATGAGCAGTTCTTC
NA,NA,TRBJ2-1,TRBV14,CASSQEAGGAEQFF,TGTGCCAGCAGCCAAGAGGCAGGAGGTGCTGAGCAGTTCTTC
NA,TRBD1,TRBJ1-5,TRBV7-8,CASSLDRAGNQPQHF,TGTGCCAGCAGTTTGGACAGGGCTGGCAATCAGCCCCAGCATTTT